This TCR beta chain was recorded in a study of cytomegalovirus exposure and HLA in healthy donors. Background on the study: A later analysis reported the 120 or so validation repertoires used the same platform as the roughly 700 first-cohort repertoires.

Profiling relied on immunoSEQ multiplex PCR, and the TCRdb table lists in-frame clones only, not all of them. The repertoire has 120,000 or so clones, under 90% of them found once; the top ten carry approximately 2%. The germline gives CDR1 ENHRY, CDR2 SYGVKD. The CDR3 is 15 residues long. The junction had 8 bases not matched to a gene; V was cut back by 6 bases and J by 8 bases. As concerns this clone: Its matching antigen is unknown.

Overall study results and limits: Researchers catalogued approximately 160 TCR beta chains as cytomegalovirus-associated. That first-cohort TCR clusters tended to co-occur in the approximately 110 validation repertoires was found in a later analysis.

The chain carries TRBV10-3 and TRBJ2-1, with TRBD2 identical over 12 bases. Sequenced sample: PBMCs. The receptor was isolated from a woman aged 18-35 years in good health and CMV-seronegative. CDR3 in amino acids: CAISAGLAGRYEQFF. The CDR3 coding sequence is TGTGCCATCAGCGCTGGACTAGCGGGAAGATATGAGCAGTTCTTC.